Listed below are T cell receptor beta chains from one sample, sequenced in a study of blood T cell repertoires in COVID-19. TCRdb's copy holds only in-frame clones and misses some; the assay was immunoSEQ multiplex PCR. The repertoire holds some 97,000 clones, with about nine tenths as singletons. Sample: peripheral blood. The receptors shown here come from a man aged 65 to 79 with acute or convalescent COVID-19. The conserved cysteine and the conserved F or W are not part of the CDR3 here. The order of the fields is J gene, V gene, CDR3 protein.

TRBJ2-7	TRBV4-2	ASSWTGTRDEQY
TRBJ2-3	TRBV14	ASSQDVAGLRRDTQY
TRBJ2-7	TRBV4-3	ASSQDRGGSYEQY
TRBJ1-2	TRBV12-3/TRBV12-4	ASSGQGAGGYT
TRBJ1-4	TRBV11-2	ASSSGHGNEKLF
TRBJ2-2	TRBV6-5	ASRRLRSGELF
TRBJ1-1	TRBV18	ASSPPWDLGGAEAF
TRBJ2-7	TRBV12-3/TRBV12-4	ASSVQGVEQY
TRBJ1-1	TRBV4-2	ASSQAVDRGETEAF
TRBJ2-2	TRBV6-6	ASSYIAGELF
TRBJ2-3	TRBV18	ASSPPQRQGGDTQY
TRBJ1-3	TRBV6-5	ASKTGPSSGNTIY
TRBJ1-1	TRBV18	ASSPTGRQIEAF
TRBJ2-7	TRBV9	ASSVGTSGYYEQY
TRBJ2-7	TRBV19	ASRGSGTVYEQY
TRBJ1-1	TRBV3-1/TRBV3-2	ASSQAGQGISTEAF
TRBJ2-7	TRBV27	ASSLFGTGNYEQY
TRBJ1-6	TRBV30	AWSGQGYNSPLH
TRBJ2-2	TRBV19	ASSTTGIYTGELF
TRBJ2-1	TRBV28	ASSPWTGDTYNEQF
TRBJ1-5	TRBV6-2/TRBV6-3	ASSYSDRGHQPQH
TRBJ1-1	TRBV5-1	ASSLAKGARTEAF
TRBJ2-1	TRBV29-1	SVADTPGGEQF
TRBJ1-1	TRBV11-3	ASSLVGTGNTEAF
TRBJ1-5	TRBV2	ASSGTGSIQPQH
TRBJ1-2	TRBV6-1	ASSERGRSYGYT
TRBJ2-4	TRBV6-5	ASRGHEFDIQY
TRBJ2-5	TRBV28	ASSLLTGKETQY
TRBJ2-1	TRBV29-1	SPRLAGLALSYNEQF
TRBJ2-1	TRBV11-2	ASSHQTGGAGNEQF
TRBJ1-1	TRBV5-4	ASSFGTGAQGEAF
TRBJ2-1	TRBV5-1	ASSLSGNNEQF
TRBJ2-2	TRBV28	ASSPRLAGVTGELF
TRBJ2-7	TRBV12-5	ASGLEILAESSYEQY
TRBJ1-6	TRBV5-1	ASSPRQNSPLH
TRBJ1-5	TRBV4-3	ASSQDLSQPQH
TRBJ1-1	TRBV5-1	ASSLTSTEAF
TRBJ1-5	TRBV5-6	ASSLGGELEPQH
TRBJ2-2	TRBV9	ASSVGIAGVTGELF
TRBJ2-2	TRBV5-1	ASSSRQGWGTGELF
TRBJ1-5	TRBV3-1/TRBV3-2	ASSHGQIRAQH
TRBJ1-2	TRBV6-6	ASSSWDSLYT
TRBJ1-6	TRBV10-3	AISESGRHGGNSPLH
TRBJ2-7	TRBV6-2/TRBV6-3	ASSSFAGSEQY
TRBJ2-7	TRBV7-9	ASSRGQSPYEQY
TRBJ1-5	TRBV10-3	ASSPSNQPQH
TRBJ2-7	TRBV1	TSSQGDRGYYEQY
TRBJ2-7	TRBV13	ASSPQSTTYEQY
TRBJ1-3	TRBV18	ASSSLGDRGNTIY
TRBJ2-1	TRBV21-1	ASSKYTGTRDHNEQF
TRBJ2-5	TRBV6-6	ASRPQVRRETQY
TRBJ2-7	TRBV5-1	ATRRTSDSYEQY
TRBJ2-7	TRBV18	ASSPGQVYEQY
TRBJ2-5	TRBV7-9	ASTRGGARETQY
TRBJ2-7	TRBV15	ATSGRTGGHPISSYEQY
TRBJ1-6	TRBV19	ASSEPGNSPLH
TRBJ2-1	TRBV10-1	ASTAGGLNEQF
TRBJ2-1	TRBV19	ASSSLKDPGGYNEQF
TRBJ1-2	TRBV19	ASIELRRAPNYGYT